One and the same sample provided the 4 T cell receptor beta chains below, sequenced in a study of T-cell reconstitution after alpha-beta-depleted transplantation in children. Unique molecular identifiers tagged the TCRbeta library. MiXCR was run by TCRdb on the PCR reads, yielding one entry per CDR3 protein. The sample carries a few hundred thousand distinct CDR3 sequences, almost 8% recorded once. Findings and limits, study-wide: T cells produced anew were the main source of T-cell counts and diversity one year after transplant.

Their specific antigens are unknown. Sequencing used peripheral blood, obtained 360 days after TCRalphabeta/CD19-depleted stem cell transplant. These receptors came from a female patient aged 2 to 10 who had a stem cell transplant for Fanconi anemia, so the T cells may come from the graft donor.

A few counts support this clonotype. The chain recombines TRBV6-2 or TRBV6-3 with TRBJ1-6, with 7 bases matching TRBD1. Unmatched junction bases numbered 11, after V lost 4 bases and J lost 8 bases. CDR3 length: 16 amino acids. The germline V gene has CDR1 MNHEY and CDR2 SVGEGT. CDR3 region: CASSFMTGLVDSPLHF. The CDR3 DNA follows: TGTGCCAGCAGTTTCATGACAGGGTTGGTGGATTCACCCCTCCACTTT.

This clonotype showed up just once. The chain links TRBV6-1 to TRBJ1-3; D remains unclear. Germline V gene lookup returns CDR1 MNHNS and CDR2 SASEGT. The CDR3 has 13 amino acids. Trimming cost V 8 bases and J 4 bases, with 12 bases left between them. The CDR3 is CASCTVAGNTIYF. The CDR3 nucleotides are TGTGCCAGCTGCACGGTAGCGGGAAACACCATATATTTT.

This clonotype has more than one count but fewer than ten. The chain has TRBV7-9 and TRBJ2-3, with D hard to call. The CDR3 consists of 16 residues. Looked up from germline, CDR1 is SEHNR and CDR2 is FQNEAQ (reference sequence). The V gene lost 4 bases and the J gene lost 1 base, with 15 bases spanning the gap. The CDR3 DNA follows: TGTGCCAGCAGCTCCCCGGCAGGTATGGGCACAGATACGCAGTATTTT. Translating gives CASSSPAGMGTDTQYF. Full variable domain (outside the CDR3, taken from reference TRBV7-9 and TRBJ2-3): DTGVSQNPRHKITKRGQNVTFRCDPISEHNRLYWYRQTLGQGPEFLTYFQNEAQLEKSRLLSDRFSAERPKGSFSTLEIQRTEQGDSAMYLCASSSPAGMGTDTQYFGPGTRLTVL.

There are many counts of this clonotype. J is TRBJ2-1 and V is TRBV5-1; 7 bases are shared with TRBD2. In germline, CDR1 is SGHRS, CDR2 YFSETQ. This CDR3 is built from 15 residues. After removal of 2 bases from V and 7 bases from J, the junction contained 9 bases not matched to a gene. CDR3 residues: CASSFKAGSVNEQFF. CDR3 bases: TGCGCCAGCAGCTTTAAAGCGGGAAGTGTGAATGAGCAGTTCTTC.